A single sample gave rise to the 25 T cell receptor beta chains below, sequenced in a study of post-analysis software for immune sequencing data. Tagging with unique molecular identifiers was a feature of the TCR beta cDNA libraries. TCRdb reprocessed the PCR reads via MiXCR and lists one record per CDR3 protein. The sample has some 690,000 distinct CDR3 sequences, just under 30% seen once. For these receptors, no antigen is known. Findings and caveats of the study: Higher frequency in patients than in controls was seen for five TRBV segments, with TRBV5-6, TRBV5-1 and TRBV20-1 among them.

Material: blood. Receptors were obtained from a girl aged 5-17 years with multiple sclerosis.

The table lists this clonotype with a few counts. V gene TRBV3-1 combines with J gene TRBJ2-1; D uncertain. Germline CDR1 LGHDT, CDR2 YNNKEL (reference sequence). The CDR3 runs 14 residues. V lost 1 base and J 4 bases, leaving 8 bases between the germline ends. The CDR3 reads CASSQGLVYNEQFF. Written as DNA, the CDR3 is TGTGCCAGCAGCCAAGGACTGGTTTACAATGAGCAGTTCTTC.

This clonotype was counted a few times. The rearrangement joins TRBV20-1 to TRBJ2-1; tentative D call: TRBD1 (6 bases). CDR1 is DFQATT, CDR2 SNEGSKA, per germline (reference sequence). Trimming removed 6 bases at V and 5 bases at J, with 14 bases between. This CDR3 region has 13 residues. CDR3 sequence (DNA): TGCAGTGCCGCCTCGGACAGCGACAATGAGCAGTTCTTC. Translation gives CSAASDSDNEQFF.

This clonotype was seen a few times. The rearrangement uses TRBV7-2 and TRBJ2-1; a weak D match, TRBD1 (5 bases). CDR3 length equals 14 residues. The V gene lost 0 bases and the J gene lost 7 bases, with 10 bases spanning the gap. The V gene's germline CDR1 is SGHTA and CDR2 FQGNSA. In nucleotides, the CDR3 is TGTGCCAGCAGCTTAGCGCGGAAGGGGAATGAGCAGTTCTTC. Protein sequence: CASSLARKGNEQFF.

This clonotype showed up just a few times. The rearrangement links TRBV11-2 to TRBJ2-1; 12 nucleotides agree with TRBD1. The CDR3 consists of 16 residues. Germline lookup yields CDR1 SGHAT and CDR2 FQNNGV. With 0 bases clipped from V and 7 bases from J, the junction kept 4 bases outside the gene matches. The CDR3: CASSLEGGQGANEQFF. The CDR3, as DNA: TGTGCCAGCAGCTTAGAGGGGGGACAGGGGGCGAATGAGCAGTTCTTC.

Worth noting for this clonotype: A read error may be the cause here, since a much bigger clone is one base away. The chain carries TRBV6-2 or TRBV6-3 and TRBJ2-7, with D maybe TRBD1 (5 bases). V was clipped by 5 bases and J by 12 bases, with 26 bases between them. Germline-derived CDR1 and CDR2 are MNHEY and SVGEGT. The CDR3 runs to 15 residues. The CDR3 coding sequence is TGTGCCAGCAGTACTACAGTGGGGCCTGAAGAGACCCGGTACTTC. This codes for CASSTTVGPEETRYF.

As to this clonotype: At one end the junction does not follow the germline gene, possibly because of a read error. The gene calls are TRBV5-1 and TRBJ2-1, with 7 nucleotides matching TRBD1. This CDR3 is built from 16 residues. Germline CDR1 and CDR2: SGHRS and YFSETQ. The CDR3 region is CASSLGGQSSCNEQFF. The DNA for the CDR3 is TGCGCCAGCAGCTTGGGGGGACAGAGCTCCTGCAATGAGCAGTTCTTC. Together with reference TRBV5-1 and TRBJ2-1, the CDR3 gives the full variable domain: KAGVTQTPRYLIKTRGQQVTLSCSPISGHRSVSWYQQTPGQGLQFLFEYFSETQRNKGNFPGRFSGRQFSNSRSEMNVSTLELGDSALYLCASSLGGQSSCNEQFFGPGTRLTVL.

This clonotype was detected a few times. The chain joins TRBV7-2 to TRBJ2-2; D remains unclear. The V end lost 4 bases, the J end lost 5 bases, and 8 bases lay between the germline ends. Germline V gene sequence: CDR1 SGHTA, CDR2 FQGNSA. CDR3 length: 13 amino acids. The CDR3 DNA reads as TGTGCCAGCAGCTCTGTTAGAACCGGGGAGCTGTTTTTT. Its protein product is CASSSVRTGELFF. Combining the CDR3 with reference TRBV7-2 and TRBJ2-2 gives the whole variable domain GAGVSQSPSNKVTEKGKDVELRCDPISGHTALYWYRQSLGQGLEFLIYFQGNSAPDKSGLPSDRFSAERTGGSVSTLTIQRTQQEDSAVYLCASSSVRTGELFFGEGSRLTVL.

For the CDR3, the DNA is TGTGCCACGTCGGACAGGGCAGCCCCAGATACGCAGTATTTT. This encodes CATSDRAAPDTQYF. The chain employs TRBV18 and TRBJ2-3; 8 nucleotides line up with TRBD1. Germline trimming cut 10 bases from V and 4 bases from J; bases unmatched to any gene: 10. The germline V gene encodes CDR1 KGHSH and CDR2 LQKENI. This CDR3 has 14 residues.

There are a few counts of this clonotype. This chain links TRBV6-5 with TRBJ2-5; TRBD2 aligns across 12 bases. V was clipped by 5 bases and J by 4 bases; unmatched bases: 5. CDR3 size: 15 residues. CDR1 MNHEY and CDR2 SVGAGI come from the germline V gene. CDR3 DNA: TGTGCCAGCAGTCGACTAGCGGGGGCCCCAGAGACCCAGTACTTC. This encodes CASSRLAGAPETQYF.

This clonotype was seen only a few times. The chain has TRBV5-1 and TRBJ1-6; D gene unclear. V gave up 7 bases and J gave up 7 bases, with 12 bases separating them. This CDR3 has 13 residues. Germline CDR1 SGHRS, CDR2 YFSETQ. The CDR3 DNA sequence: TGCGCCAGCGGCCTATACAACAATTCACCCCTCCACTTT. Translation: CASGLYNNSPLHF.

This clonotype was recorded at least ten times. This chain connects TRBV7-9 to TRBJ2-3; the D gene is possibly TRBD1 (5 bases). The ends were cut back, 1 base at V and 4 bases at J, with 9 bases in the middle. Per germline, CDR1 SEHNR and CDR2 FQNEAQ (reference sequence). The CDR3 extends over 14 amino acids. The CDR3: CASSLDRNSDTQYF. The CDR3, as DNA: TGTGCCAGCAGCTTAGACAGGAACTCAGATACGCAGTATTTT.

On this clonotype itself: The junction shows a germline mismatch at one end, possibly a read error. This chain links TRBV20-1 with TRBJ1-4; 9 bases match TRBD1. The V gene's germline CDR1 is DFQATT and CDR2 SNEGSKA (reference sequence). The CDR3 length is 12 residues. The CDR3: CSAWTGAEKRFF. The CDR3 DNA is TGCAGTGCCTGGACAGGGGCGGAAAAACGGTTTTTT.

A note on this clonotype: The junction and the germline gene differ at one end; a read error may be behind it. The chain carries TRBV6-5 and TRBJ2-3, with TRBD1 as a possible D gene (6 bases). Germline V gene data show CDR1 as MNHEY and CDR2 as SVGAGI. This CDR3 is built from 16 residues. The CDR3 DNA reads as TGTGCCAGCAGTTACCGGCGGCCCAGGGGCACAGATCCGCAGTATTTT. This encodes CASSYRRPRGTDPQYF.

This clonotype was counted a few times. This chain uses TRBV14 with TRBJ2-4, with D possibly matching TRBD1 (6 bases). Germline lookup yields CDR1 SGHDN and CDR2 FVKESK. This CDR3 is 14 amino acids long. The V gene lost 1 base and the J gene lost 6 bases, with 10 bases spanning the gap. The CDR3 loop is CASSQVGAGNIQYF. The CDR3 DNA follows: TGTGCCAGCAGCCAAGTGGGGGCCGGAAACATTCAGTACTTC.

This clonotype was counted between two and nine times. The chain's CDR3 is CASSLIRGSAYEQYF. The DNA for the CDR3 is TGTGCCAGCAGCTTAATCCGCGGGAGCGCCTACGAGCAGTACTTC. The chain has TRBV7-2 and TRBJ2-7, with 7 bases fitting TRBD2. The CDR3 loop spans 15 amino acids. V was pared by 2 bases and J by 2 bases, with 6 bases of the junction left unmatched. In germline, CDR1 is SGHTA, CDR2 FQGNSA.

The CDR3 DNA sequence: TGCAGCTCAAGTTCGTGGCAGCCTCACTCCTACGAGCAGTACTTC. Encoded protein: CSSSSWQPHSYEQYF. The chain links TRBV20-1 to TRBJ2-7, with D hard to call. The CDR3 spans 15 residues. Germline values: CDR1 DFQATT, CDR2 SNEGSKA (reference sequence).

This clonotype was detected many times. This chain links TRBV7-2 with TRBJ2-1, with D possibly called TRBD1 or TRBD2 (5 bases each). V was shortened by 5 bases and J by 5 bases, with 10 bases between the two germline ends. This CDR3 region has 13 residues. Looked up from germline, CDR1 is SGHTA and CDR2 is FQGNSA. Here the CDR3 DNA reads TGTGCCAGCAGCCCGGGACCAAACAATGAGCAGTTCTTC. Its translation: CASSPGPNNEQFF.

This chain connects TRBV5-1 to TRBJ1-1; D unresolved. CDR1 and CDR2 (germline): SGHRS, YFSETQ. Trimming shortened V by 0 bases and J by 1 base, and 13 bases separated the two germline ends. The CDR3 has 16 residues. The CDR3 DNA reads as TGCGCCAGCAGCTTGGTGGCGGGGATGGGGAACACTGAAGCTTTCTTT. Translation gives CASSLVAGMGNTEAFF.

This clonotype was observed a handful of times. CDR3 in amino acids: CASSQEKDPAGASYNEQFF. The CDR3 DNA reads as TGCGCCAGCAGCCAAGAAAAAGACCCGGCGGGGGCTTCCTACAATGAGCAGTTCTTC. V and J are TRBV4-1 and TRBJ2-1, with D possibly being TRBD2 (7 bases). The germline V gene has CDR1 MGHRA and CDR2 YSYEKL. V lost 0 bases to trimming and J lost 1 base, with 19 bases between them. The CDR3 covers 19 residues.

Worth noting for this clonotype: One end of the junction varies from germline; a read error may be responsible. V gene TRBV7-2 combines with J gene TRBJ2-7; 12 nucleotides agree with TRBD2. TRBJ2-5 matches the DNA end more closely, so the J call is doubtful. The CDR3 runs 17 residues. Germline V gives CDR1 SGHTA, CDR2 FQGNSA. Written as DNA, the CDR3 is TGTGCCAGCAGCCACCACAGACTAGCGGGGGAGCAAGGGACCCAGTACTTC. It is translated as CASSHHRLAGEQGTQYF.

The rearrangement uses TRBV7-8 and TRBJ2-7; D perhaps matches TRBD2 (5 bases). There are 13 residues in the CDR3. CDR1 and CDR2 from the germline V gene are SGHVS and FQNEAQ. V lost 2 bases, J lost 3 bases, and 8 bases lay in between. The CDR3: CASSLRGHYEQYF. The CDR3 coding sequence is TGTGCCAGCAGCTTAAGAGGGCACTACGAGCAGTACTTC. Full variable domain (outside the CDR3, taken from reference TRBV7-8 and TRBJ2-7): GAGVSQSPRYKVAKRGQDVALRCDPISGHVSLFWYQQALGQGPEFLTYFQNEAQLDKSGLPSDRFFAERPEGSVSTLKIQRTQQEDSAVYLCASSLRGHYEQYFGPGTRLTVT.

This clonotype was detected only once. The chain has TRBV4-1 and TRBJ1-4, with D unclear. This CDR3 has 14 residues. Germline values: CDR1 MGHRA, CDR2 YSYEKL. Trimming left V 6 bases short and J 3 bases short, with 11 bases between. The CDR3 spells CASRSPAANEKLFF. The DNA of the CDR3 is TGCGCCAGCAGGTCGCCGGCAGCTAATGAAAAACTGTTTTTT.

This clonotype was found many times. This rearrangement joins TRBV29-1 to TRBJ2-1, with D unclear. The CDR3 covers 11 residues. The germline V gene encodes CDR1 SQVTM and CDR2 ANQGSEA. V was trimmed by 7 bases and J by 7 bases, leaving 11 bases between them. The CDR3 region has the DNA TGCAGCGGGGGAAAGGCTAATGAGCAGTTCTTC. Encoded protein: CSGGKANEQFF.

On this clonotype itself: The final CDR3 position lacks the conserved phenylalanine or tryptophan, pointing to a likely read error. The rearrangement links TRBV29-1 to TRBJ1-2; 7 positions agree with TRBD1. V dropped 7 bases and J dropped 7; count of bases not matched to a gene: 6. CDR1 is SQVTM, CDR2 ANQGSEA, per germline. The CDR3 spans 11 residues. The CDR3 DNA follows: TGCAGCGCTGACAGGGCTAGTGGCTACACCGTC. Translation gives CSADRASGYTV.

The rearrangement joins TRBV6-6 to TRBJ2-3, with D maybe TRBD2 (5 bases). The V gene's germline CDR1 is MNHNY and CDR2 SVGAGI (reference sequence). CDR3 length: 15 amino acids. The V end was cut by 2 bases, the J end by 5 bases, with 14 bases between. This CDR3 reads CASSYHSGSGDTQYF. As DNA, the CDR3 is TGTGCCAGCAGTTACCACTCGGGATCAGGAGATACGCAGTATTTT.